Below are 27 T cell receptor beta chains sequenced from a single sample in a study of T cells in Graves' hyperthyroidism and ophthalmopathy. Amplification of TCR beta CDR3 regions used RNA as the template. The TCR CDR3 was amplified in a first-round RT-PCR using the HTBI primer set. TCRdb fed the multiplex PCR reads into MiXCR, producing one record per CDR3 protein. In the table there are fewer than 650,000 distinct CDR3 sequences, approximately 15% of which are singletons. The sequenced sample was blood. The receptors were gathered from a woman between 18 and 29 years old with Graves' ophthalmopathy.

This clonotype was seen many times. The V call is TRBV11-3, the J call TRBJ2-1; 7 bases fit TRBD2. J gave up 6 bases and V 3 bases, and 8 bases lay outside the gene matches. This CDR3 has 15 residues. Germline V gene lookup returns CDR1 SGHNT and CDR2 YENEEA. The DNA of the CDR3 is TGTGCCAGCAGCTTCGGGCTAGCGGACCCCAATGAGCAGTTCTTC. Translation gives CASSFGLADPNEQFF.

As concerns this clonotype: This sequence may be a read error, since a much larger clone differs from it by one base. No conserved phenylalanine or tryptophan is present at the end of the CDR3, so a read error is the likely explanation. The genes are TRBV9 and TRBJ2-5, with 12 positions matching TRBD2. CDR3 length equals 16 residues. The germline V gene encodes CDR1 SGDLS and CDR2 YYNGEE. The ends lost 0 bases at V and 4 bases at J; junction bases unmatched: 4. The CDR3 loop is CASSVETSGSRETQYS. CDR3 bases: TGTGCCAGCAGCGTAGAGACTAGCGGGAGTCGAGAGACCCAGTACTCC.

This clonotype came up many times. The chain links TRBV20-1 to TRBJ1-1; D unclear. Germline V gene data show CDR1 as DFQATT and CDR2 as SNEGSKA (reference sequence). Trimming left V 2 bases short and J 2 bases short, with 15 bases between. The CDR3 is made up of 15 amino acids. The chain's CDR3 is CSARTGRSINTEAFF. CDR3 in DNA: TGCAGTGCTAGAACCGGACGTAGCATTAACACTGAAGCTTTCTTT.

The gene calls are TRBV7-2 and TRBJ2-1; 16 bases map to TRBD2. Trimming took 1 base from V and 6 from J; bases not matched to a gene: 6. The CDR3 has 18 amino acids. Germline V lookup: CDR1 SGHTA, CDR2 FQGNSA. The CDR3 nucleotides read TGTGCCAGCAGCTTAGGGGGACTAGCGGGAGGGCACGGCAATGAGCAGTTCTTC. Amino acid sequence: CASSLGGLAGGHGNEQFF.

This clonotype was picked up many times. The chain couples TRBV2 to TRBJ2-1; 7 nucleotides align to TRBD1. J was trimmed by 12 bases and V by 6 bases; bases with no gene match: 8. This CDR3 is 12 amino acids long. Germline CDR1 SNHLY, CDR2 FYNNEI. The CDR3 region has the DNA TGTGCCAGCAGCGTCTGGGACAGCACGCAGTTCTTC. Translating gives CASSVWDSTQFF. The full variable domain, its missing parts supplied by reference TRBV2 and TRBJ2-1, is EPEVTQTPSHQVTQMGQEVILRCVPISNHLYFYWYRQILGQKVEFLVSFYNNEISEKSEIFDDQFSVERPDGSNFTLKIRSTKLEDSAMYFCASSVWDSTQFFGPGTRLTVL.

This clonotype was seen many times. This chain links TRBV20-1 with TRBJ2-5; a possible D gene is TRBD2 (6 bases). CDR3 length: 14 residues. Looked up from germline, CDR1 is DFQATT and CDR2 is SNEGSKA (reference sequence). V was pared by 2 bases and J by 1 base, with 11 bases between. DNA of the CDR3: TGCAGTGCTAGAACCTGGAGGGCCCAAGAGACCCAGTACTTC. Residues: CSARTWRAQETQYF.

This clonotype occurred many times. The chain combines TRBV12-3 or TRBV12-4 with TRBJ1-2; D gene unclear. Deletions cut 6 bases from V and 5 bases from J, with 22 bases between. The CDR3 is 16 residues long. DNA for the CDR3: TGTGCCAGCAGCGAGTTCCCGGATCCTCTAACATATGGCTACACCTTC. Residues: CASSEFPDPLTYGYTF.

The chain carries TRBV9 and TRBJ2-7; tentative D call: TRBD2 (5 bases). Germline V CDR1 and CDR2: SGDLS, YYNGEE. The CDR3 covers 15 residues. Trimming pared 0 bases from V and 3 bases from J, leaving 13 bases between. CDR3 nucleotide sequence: TGTGCCAGCAGCGTAGACCCGGGGTCGATCTACGAGCAGTACTTC. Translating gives CASSVDPGSIYEQYF.

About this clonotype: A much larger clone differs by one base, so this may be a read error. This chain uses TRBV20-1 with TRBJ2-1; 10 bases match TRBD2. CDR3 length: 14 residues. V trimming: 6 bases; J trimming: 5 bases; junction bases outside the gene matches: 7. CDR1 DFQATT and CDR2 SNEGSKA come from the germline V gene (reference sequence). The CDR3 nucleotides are TGCAGTGCCCCTCTAGCGGGAGTTAACAATGAGCAGTTCTTC. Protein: CSAPLAGVNNEQFF.

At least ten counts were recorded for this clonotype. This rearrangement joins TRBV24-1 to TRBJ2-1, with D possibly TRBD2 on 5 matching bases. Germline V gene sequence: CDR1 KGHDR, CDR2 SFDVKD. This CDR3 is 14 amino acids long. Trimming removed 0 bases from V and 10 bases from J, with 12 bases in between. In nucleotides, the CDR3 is TGTGCCACCAGTGATTTGCCCCCGAGGGAGGAGCAGTTCTTC. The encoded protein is CATSDLPPREEQFF.

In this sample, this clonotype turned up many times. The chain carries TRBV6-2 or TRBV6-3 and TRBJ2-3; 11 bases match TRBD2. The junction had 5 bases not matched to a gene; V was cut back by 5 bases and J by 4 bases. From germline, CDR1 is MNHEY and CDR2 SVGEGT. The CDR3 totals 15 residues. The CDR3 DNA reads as TGTGCCAGCAGTCTACTAGCGGGAGTAGCAGATACGCAGTATTTT. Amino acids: CASSLLAGVADTQYF.

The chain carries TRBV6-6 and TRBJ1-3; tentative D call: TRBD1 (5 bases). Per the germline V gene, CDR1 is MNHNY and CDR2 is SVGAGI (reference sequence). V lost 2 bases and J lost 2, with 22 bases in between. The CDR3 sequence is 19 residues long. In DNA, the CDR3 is TGTGCCAGCAGTTACGGTTGGGACTATTGGGGGGGGACTGGAAACACCATATATTTT. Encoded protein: CASSYGWDYWGGTGNTIYF.

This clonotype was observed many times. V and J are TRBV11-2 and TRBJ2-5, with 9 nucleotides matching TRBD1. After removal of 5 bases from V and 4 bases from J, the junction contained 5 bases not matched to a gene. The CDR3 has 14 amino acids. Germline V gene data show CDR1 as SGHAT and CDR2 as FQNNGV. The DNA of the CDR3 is TGTGCCAGCAGCCCCAGGACAGGGGTAGAGACCCAGTACTTC. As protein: CASSPRTGVETQYF.

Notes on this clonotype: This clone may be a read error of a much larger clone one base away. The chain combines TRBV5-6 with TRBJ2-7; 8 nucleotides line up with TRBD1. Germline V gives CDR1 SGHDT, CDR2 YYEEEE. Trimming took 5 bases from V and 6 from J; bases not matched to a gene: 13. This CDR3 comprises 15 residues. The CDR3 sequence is CASRGDRSPNCEQYF. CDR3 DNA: TGTGCCAGCAGGGGGGACAGGTCCCCGAACTGCGAGCAGTACTTC.

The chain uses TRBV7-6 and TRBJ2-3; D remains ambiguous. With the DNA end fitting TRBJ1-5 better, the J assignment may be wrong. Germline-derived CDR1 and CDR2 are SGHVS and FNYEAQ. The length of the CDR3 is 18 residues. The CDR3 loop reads CASSLANQAPFAADTQHF. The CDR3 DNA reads TGTGCCAGCAGCTTAGCTAACCAGGCACCATTTGCCGCAGATACGCAGCATTTT.

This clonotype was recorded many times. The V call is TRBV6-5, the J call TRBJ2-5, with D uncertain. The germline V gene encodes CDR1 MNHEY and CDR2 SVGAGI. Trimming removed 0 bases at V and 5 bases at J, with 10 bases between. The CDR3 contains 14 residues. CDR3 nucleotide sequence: TGTGCCAGCAGTTACTCGAATAATAGGGAGACCCAGTACTTC. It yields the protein CASSYSNNRETQYF.

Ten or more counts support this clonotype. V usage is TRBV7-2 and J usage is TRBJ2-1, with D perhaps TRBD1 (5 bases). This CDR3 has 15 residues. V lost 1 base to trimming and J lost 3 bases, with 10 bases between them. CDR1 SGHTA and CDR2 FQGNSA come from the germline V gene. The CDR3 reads CASSLESRVYNEQFF. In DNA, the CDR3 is TGTGCCAGCAGCTTAGAGTCCAGGGTCTACAATGAGCAGTTCTTC.

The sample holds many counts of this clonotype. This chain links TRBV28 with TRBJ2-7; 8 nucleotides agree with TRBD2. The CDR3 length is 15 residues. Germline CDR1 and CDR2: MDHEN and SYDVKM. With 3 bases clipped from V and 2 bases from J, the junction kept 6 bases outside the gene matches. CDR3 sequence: CASSFAGGRAYEQYF. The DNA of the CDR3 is TGTGCCAGCAGTTTTGCGGGAGGACGAGCCTACGAGCAGTACTTC. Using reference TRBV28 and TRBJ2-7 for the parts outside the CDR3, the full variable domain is DVKVTQSSRYLVKRTGEKVFLECVQDMDHENMFWYRQDPGLGLRLIYFSYDVKMKEKGDIPEGYSVSREKKERFSLILESASTNQTSMYLCASSFAGGRAYEQYFGPGTRLTVT.

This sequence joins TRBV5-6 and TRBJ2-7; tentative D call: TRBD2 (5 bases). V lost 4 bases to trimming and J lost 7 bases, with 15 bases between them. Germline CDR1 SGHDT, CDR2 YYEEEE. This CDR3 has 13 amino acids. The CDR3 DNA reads TGTGCCAGCAGCCCGGGGTCCCGCGGAGAGCAGTACTTC. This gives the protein CASSPGSRGEQYF. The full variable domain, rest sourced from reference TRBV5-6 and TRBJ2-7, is DAGVTQSPTHLIKTRGQQVTLRCSPKSGHDTVSWYQQALGQGPQFIFQYYEEEERQRGNFPDRFSGHQFPNYSSELNVNALLLGDSALYLCASSPGSRGEQYFGPGTRLTVT.

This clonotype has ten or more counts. Here the CDR3 DNA reads TGTGCCAGCAGCGACACACTTGGGAGCTCACCCCTCCACTTT. Its translation: CASSDTLGSSPLHF. V usage is TRBV7-9 and J usage is TRBJ1-6, with D hard to call. The V end was cut by 5 bases, the J end by 10 bases, with 15 bases between. Germline V gives CDR1 SEHNR, CDR2 FQNEAQ (reference sequence). The CDR3 extends over 14 amino acids.

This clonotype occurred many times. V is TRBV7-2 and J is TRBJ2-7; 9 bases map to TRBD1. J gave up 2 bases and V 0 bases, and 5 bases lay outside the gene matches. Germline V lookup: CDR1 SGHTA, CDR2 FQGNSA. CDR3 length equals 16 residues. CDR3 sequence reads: CASSLAGQGLPYEQYF. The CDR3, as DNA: TGTGCCAGCAGCTTAGCTGGACAGGGGCTTCCCTACGAGCAGTACTTC.

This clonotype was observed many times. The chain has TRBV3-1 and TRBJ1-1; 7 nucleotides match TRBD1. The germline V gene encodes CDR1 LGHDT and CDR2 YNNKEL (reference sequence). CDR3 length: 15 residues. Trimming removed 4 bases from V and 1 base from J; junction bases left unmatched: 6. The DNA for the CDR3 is TGTGCCAGCAGCCTCCCGACAGGGAGGAACACTGAAGCTTTCTTT. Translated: CASSLPTGRNTEAFF.

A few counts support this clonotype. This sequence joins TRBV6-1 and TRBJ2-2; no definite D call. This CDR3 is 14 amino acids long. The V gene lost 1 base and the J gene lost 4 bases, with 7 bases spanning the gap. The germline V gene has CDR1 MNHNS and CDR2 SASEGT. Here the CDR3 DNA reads TGTGCCAGCAGTGAAGGGGCCGGCACCGGGGAGCTGTTTTTT. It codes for CASSEGAGTGELFF.

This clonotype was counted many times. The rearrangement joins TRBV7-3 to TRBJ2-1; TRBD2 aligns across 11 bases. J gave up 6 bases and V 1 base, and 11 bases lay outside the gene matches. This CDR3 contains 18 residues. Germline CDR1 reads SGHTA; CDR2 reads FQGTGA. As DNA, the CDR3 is TGTGCCAGCAGCTTAAGTGGATGGGGGCTAGCGGGAGGCAATGAGCAGTTCTTC. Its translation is CASSLSGWGLAGGNEQFF.

The CDR3 DNA is TGTGCCAGCAGCGTATCCTCGAGCACAGATACGCAGTATTTT. Encoded protein: CASSVSSSTDTQYF. V usage is TRBV9 and J usage is TRBJ2-3; D uncertain. The CDR3 consists of 14 residues. The germline CDR1 and CDR2 sequences are SGDLS and YYNGEE. Trimming left V 1 base short and J 0 bases short, with 6 bases between.

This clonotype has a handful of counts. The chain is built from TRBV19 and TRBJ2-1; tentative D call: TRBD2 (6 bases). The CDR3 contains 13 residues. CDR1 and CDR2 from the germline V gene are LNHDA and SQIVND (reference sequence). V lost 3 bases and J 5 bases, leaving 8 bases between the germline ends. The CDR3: CASSMGGNNEQFF. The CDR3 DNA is TGTGCCAGTAGTATGGGGGGAAACAATGAGCAGTTCTTC. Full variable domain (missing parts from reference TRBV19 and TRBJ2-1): DGGITQSPKYLFRKEGQNVTLSCEQNLNHDAMYWYRQDPGQGLRLIYYSQIVNDFQKGDIAEGYSVSREKKESFPLTVTSAQKNPTAFYLCASSMGGNNEQFFGPGTRLTVL.

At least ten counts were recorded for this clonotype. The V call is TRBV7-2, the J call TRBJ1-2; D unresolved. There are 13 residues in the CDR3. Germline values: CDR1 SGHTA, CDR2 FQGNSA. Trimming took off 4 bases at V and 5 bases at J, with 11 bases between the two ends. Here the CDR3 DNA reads TGTGCCAGCAGCTCATCGGGGAGTTATGGCTACACCTTC. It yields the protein CASSSSGSYGYTF.